This paragraph covers one T cell receptor beta chain sequence. CDR3 length equals 17 residues. Germline V gene sequence: CDR1 SGHDT, CDR2 YYEEEE. The trim removed 0 bases at V and 5 bases at J, leaving 9 bases unmatched. The entry originates in a study of T cell responses to AZD1222 COVID-19 vaccine. The method was immunoSEQ multiplex PCR; TCRdb's version includes in-frame clones alone and lacks a portion of them. The table includes about 84,000 clones, approximately 85% detected once. This sample comprised peripheral blood, obtained 28 days after the second AZD1222 dose. This chain links TRBV5-6 with TRBJ2-3; TRBD2 matches at 10 bases. The receptor's source is an adult who received the AZD1222 COVID-19 vaccine. The CDR3 DNA reads as TGTGCCAGCAGCTTGGTCGTCCCGGGACTAGCGTTAGATACGCAGTATTTT. Translating it yields CASSLVVPGLALDTQYF.